The 14 T cell receptor beta chains below all came from one sample that was sequenced in a study of T cell changes during pregnancy in multiple sclerosis. Libraries were prepared by immunoSEQ multiplex PCR; TCRdb keeps only in-frame clonotypes and omits some of them. The data show 50,000 to 65,000 clones, with 93% seen just once and around 3% held by the top ten. The sample was CD8+ T cells from peripheral blood mononuclear cells, taken in the second trimester of pregnancy. These receptors all come from a female donor with multiple sclerosis, enrolled in a pregnancy study.

The V gene is TRBV7-9, the J gene TRBJ2-3; D may be TRBD2 (7 bases). Trimming removed 4 bases from V and 0 bases from J, with 20 bases in between. CDR3 size: 18 residues. Per the germline V gene, CDR1 is SEHNR and CDR2 is FQNEAQ (reference sequence). The DNA for the CDR3 is TGTGCCAGCAGCTCGCCAGGGGCCAGCGGGGCTAGCACAGATACGCAGTATTTT. It yields the protein CASSSPGASGASTDTQYF.

The chain recombines TRBV11-2 with TRBJ2-1; 8 nucleotides agree with TRBD1. CDR1 and CDR2 (germline): SGHAT, FQNNGV. The CDR3 contains 12 residues. V was pared by 5 bases and J by 6 bases, with 0 bases of the junction left unmatched. The DNA of the CDR3 is TGTGCCAGCAGCGGACAGGGCAATGAGCAGTTCTTC. This sequence encodes CASSGQGNEQFF.

V and J are TRBV27 and TRBJ2-7; 8 bases line up with TRBD1. There are 14 residues in the CDR3. Germline trimming cut 3 bases from V and 1 base from J; bases unmatched to any gene: 2. Germline V CDR1 and CDR2: MNHEY, SMNVEV (reference sequence). The CDR3 here is CASSFTGGSYEQYF. The CDR3 coding sequence is TGTGCCAGCAGTTTCACAGGGGGATCCTACGAGCAGTACTTC.

This clone was recorded only once. V usage is TRBV19 and J usage is TRBJ1-2, with 8 positions matching TRBD1. Germline CDR1 and CDR2: LNHDA and SQIVND (reference sequence). After removal of 7 bases from V and 5 bases from J, the junction contained 6 bases not matched to a gene. This CDR3 has 13 amino acids. CDR3 nucleotides: TGTGCCAGTATTCAGGGGGCCTCGTATGGCTACACCTTC. Its translation is CASIQGASYGYTF. The whole variable domain, remainder taken from reference TRBV19 and TRBJ1-2, is DGGITQSPKYLFRKEGQNVTLSCEQNLNHDAMYWYRQDPGQGLRLIYYSQIVNDFQKGDIAEGYSVSREKKESFPLTVTSAQKNPTAFYLCASIQGASYGYTFGSGTRLTVV.

V usage is TRBV7-8 and J usage is TRBJ1-1; D not resolved. The CDR3 loop spans 14 amino acids. Per the germline V gene, CDR1 is SGHVS and CDR2 is FQNEAQ. V dropped 10 bases and J dropped 4 bases, with 19 bases sitting between them. CDR3 coding DNA: TGTGCCACCCAGGTCGAGACGACCGGCACTGAAGCTTTCTTT. This encodes CATQVETTGTEAFF.

This clone appeared a single time. This chain connects TRBV27 to TRBJ2-3; tentatively, D is TRBD1 (5 bases). There are 15 residues in the CDR3. V lost 2 bases and J 3 bases, leaving 12 bases between the germline ends. The germline gives CDR1 MNHEY, CDR2 SMNVEV (reference sequence). The CDR3 coding sequence is TGTGCCAGCAGTTTAAGCAGGGTACGGACAGATACGCAGTATTTT. Translated, it gives CASSLSRVRTDTQYF.

This chain uses TRBV7-9 with TRBJ2-3; 7 bases align to TRBD1. Germline CDR1 and CDR2: SEHNR and FQNEAQ (reference sequence). This CDR3 is 17 amino acids long. After removal of 6 bases from V and 0 bases from J, the junction contained 12 bases not matched to a gene. The CDR3 sequence is CASRGTQGQPSTDTQYF. The CDR3, as DNA: TGTGCCAGCAGGGGTACACAGGGACAGCCTAGCACAGATACGCAGTATTTT. Full variable domain (rest looked up from reference TRBV7-9 and TRBJ2-3): DTGVSQNPRHKITKRGQNVTFRCDPISEHNRLYWYRQTLGQGPEFLTYFQNEAQLEKSRLLSDRFSAERPKGSFSTLEIQRTEQGDSAMYLCASRGTQGQPSTDTQYFGPGTRLTVL.

This chain joins TRBV5-1 and TRBJ2-1; D uncertain. Germline values: CDR1 SGHRS, CDR2 YFSETQ. The V and J ends lost 6 bases and 6 bases respectively, with 13 bases between them. The CDR3 totals 13 residues. The CDR3 reads CASTPDAGNEQFF. In DNA, the CDR3 is TGCGCCAGCACCCCCGACGCAGGCAATGAGCAGTTCTTC.

The V and J genes are TRBV2 and TRBJ2-5, with D tentatively TRBD2 (5 bases). From germline, CDR1 is SNHLY and CDR2 FYNNEI. The CDR3 is 15 residues long. The V end lost 6 bases, the J end lost 2 bases, and 16 bases lay between the germline ends. The CDR3 sequence: CASRGAEWTQETQYF. As DNA, the CDR3 is TGTGCCAGCAGGGGCGCGGAGTGGACTCAAGAGACCCAGTACTTC.

The rearrangement uses TRBV19 and TRBJ2-5, with TRBD2 matching 13 bases. The CDR3 loop spans 14 amino acids. Trimming took 7 bases from V and 5 from J; bases not matched to a gene: 4. Germline V gives CDR1 LNHDA, CDR2 SQIVND (reference sequence). CDR3 protein: CASTGLAGEETQYF. CDR3 nucleotide sequence: TGTGCCAGTACTGGACTAGCGGGAGAGGAGACCCAGTACTTC.

The chain combines TRBV6-5 with TRBJ2-1; 12 bases agree with TRBD2. The CDR3 sequence is 15 residues long. In germline, CDR1 is MNHEY, CDR2 SVGAGI. The trim removed 6 bases at V and 8 bases at J, leaving 8 bases unmatched. Here the CDR3 reads CASRGLAGGQDEQFF. In DNA, the CDR3 is TGTGCCAGCAGGGGCCTAGCGGGAGGGCAGGATGAGCAGTTCTTC.

This chain joins TRBV14 and TRBJ2-1, with 9 bases identical to TRBD2. CDR1 is SGHDN and CDR2 is FVKESK in the germline V gene. The CDR3 is 14 amino acids. With 0 bases clipped from V and 10 bases from J, the junction kept 4 bases outside the gene matches. The CDR3 DNA reads TGTGCCAGCAGCCAAGATATCCTAGCGGGAGAGCAGTTCTTC. Translation: CASSQDILAGEQFF.

The V call is TRBV19, the J call TRBJ2-1, with TRBD2 matching 10 bases. With V trimmed by 7 bases and J by 6 bases, 3 bases remained unmatched. CDR1 LNHDA and CDR2 SQIVND come from the germline V gene (reference sequence). CDR3 length equals 13 residues. DNA for the CDR3: TGTGCCAGTACCCCTAGCGGGGGCAATGAGCAGTTCTTC. Its protein is CASTPSGGNEQFF.

V usage is TRBV28 and J usage is TRBJ2-3; D is possibly TRBD2 (6 bases). With 5 bases removed from V and 1 base from J, the gap between germline ends came to 13 bases. The CDR3 totals 15 residues. From germline, CDR1 is MDHEN and CDR2 SYDVKM. The CDR3 loop is CASSHRDSRTDTQYF. CDR3 in DNA: TGTGCCAGCAGTCATCGGGACTCGCGCACAGATACGCAGTATTTT.